Listed here are 31 T cell receptor beta chains from one sample, sequenced in a study of regulatory T cells in long-lasting Graves disease. Investigators prepared the TCR beta libraries by applying iRepertoire HTBI primers and Arm-PCR of CDR3 regions. TCRdb recomputed calls from the multiplex PCR reads with MiXCR, one row per CDR3 protein. The sample lists over 650,000 distinct CDR3 sequences, around 30% seen once, with about 40% in the top ten. Time point here: persistent/refractory GD, antithyroid drugs over 5 years with positive TRAb. PBMC RNA served as the TCR library source. The sequenced sample was peripheral blood mononuclear cells (PBMCs), obtained when the disease was refractory, from a patient treated with antithyroid drugs. All receptors come from a female donor with Graves disease.

This clonotype turned up a few times. The V call is TRBV15, the J call TRBJ2-5, with 12 bases matching TRBD2. V dropped 1 base and J dropped 5; count of bases not matched to a gene: 5. Germline CDR1 and CDR2: LNHNV and YYDKDF (reference sequence). This CDR3 is built from 16 residues. The CDR3 protein is CATSRVPTSGSETQYF. DNA of the CDR3: TGTGCCACCAGCAGAGTCCCGACTAGCGGGAGTGAGACCCAGTACTTC.

V is TRBV6-1 and J is TRBJ1-1; 7 bases align to TRBD1. Looked up from germline, CDR1 is MNHNS and CDR2 is SASEGT. J was trimmed by 5 bases and V by 7 bases; bases with no gene match: 10. This CDR3 region has 14 residues. The CDR3 spells CASILTGVGTEAFF. CDR3 nucleotides: TGTGCCAGCATTCTAACAGGGGTCGGAACTGAAGCTTTCTTT.

This clonotype was counted only a few times. The V gene is TRBV3-1, the J gene TRBJ1-1, with TRBD1 matching 7 bases. Germline V gives CDR1 LGHDT, CDR2 YNNKEL (reference sequence). The CDR3 spans 13 residues. The ends lost 5 bases at V and 6 bases at J; junction bases unmatched: 6. The DNA for the CDR3 is TGTGCCAGCAGCGACGGACAGGTTGCTGAAGCTTTCTTT. Its translation is CASSDGQVAEAFF. Full variable domain (outside the CDR3, taken from reference TRBV3-1 and TRBJ1-1): DTAVSQTPKYLVTQMGNDKSIKCEQNLGHDTMYWYKQDSKKFLKIMFSYNNKELIINETVPNRFSPKSPDKAHLNLHINSLELGDSAVYFCASSDGQVAEAFFGQGTRLTVV.

V usage is TRBV11-2 and J usage is TRBJ2-3; TRBD2 agrees at 8 bases. V was clipped by 5 bases and J by 0 bases; unmatched bases: 7. The CDR3 length is 16 residues. Germline loops: CDR1 SGHAT, CDR2 FQNNGV. The CDR3 DNA sequence: TGTGCCAGCAGCCTATTGACTAGCGTTAGCACAGATACGCAGTATTTT. The encoded protein is CASSLLTSVSTDTQYF.

This chain links TRBV6-2 or TRBV6-3 with TRBJ1-4, with D unresolved. The V gene's germline CDR1 is MNHEY and CDR2 SVGEGT. V was pared by 0 bases and J by 4 bases, with 15 bases between. CDR3 length: 17 amino acids. The CDR3 DNA reads as TGTGCCAGCAGTTACTCAACCTCGACGCCTGATAATGAAAAACTGTTTTTT. Its protein product is CASSYSTSTPDNEKLFF.

In this sample, this clonotype turned up many times. The rearrangement uses TRBV10-2 and TRBJ1-1; 7 bases agree with TRBD1. The ends lost 6 bases at V and 0 bases at J; junction bases unmatched: 7. This CDR3 spans 15 amino acids. CDR1 and CDR2 (germline): WSHSY, SAAADI. CDR3 in amino acids: CASRTDRELNTEAFF. CDR3 nucleotides: TGCGCCAGCAGGACTGACAGGGAACTGAACACTGAAGCTTTCTTT.

This clonotype was observed many times. The chain uses TRBV6-1 and TRBJ1-2, with unresolved D. Trimming left V 6 bases short and J 8 bases short, with 16 bases between. The germline gives CDR1 MNHNS, CDR2 SASEGT. There are 13 residues in the CDR3. This CDR3 reads CASSHLSPRGYTF. DNA of the CDR3: TGTGCCAGCAGCCATCTTTCACCAAGGGGCTACACCTTC.

This sequence joins TRBV20-1 and TRBJ2-5, with 11 nucleotides matching TRBD2. Germline loops: CDR1 DFQATT, CDR2 SNEGSKA (reference sequence). CDR3 length: 16 amino acids. The junction had 15 bases not matched to a gene; V was cut back by 8 bases and J by 4 bases. Here the CDR3 DNA reads TGCAGTCTTCAACCGGGGACTAGCGGACGGGGAGAGACCCAGTACTTC. Translated, it gives CSLQPGTSGRGETQYF.

The chain is built from TRBV13 and TRBJ2-5; the D gene is possibly TRBD2 (5 bases). V was pared by 0 bases and J by 8 bases, with 10 bases between. Germline V gives CDR1 PRHDT, CDR2 FYEKMQ (reference sequence). This CDR3 is 13 amino acids long. CDR3 DNA sequence: TGTGCCAGCAGCTTAGGCCCCGGGGTTACCCAGTACTTC. Encoded protein: CASSLGPGVTQYF. Full variable domain (outside the CDR3, taken from reference TRBV13 and TRBJ2-5): AAGVIQSPRHLIKEKRETATLKCYPIPRHDTVYWYQQGPGQDPQFLISFYEKMQSDKGSIPDRFSAQQFSDYHSELNMSSLELGDSALYFCASSLGPGVTQYFGPGTRLLVL.

This rearrangement joins TRBV27 to TRBJ2-7; D not resolved. This CDR3 comprises 14 residues. Trimming pared 2 bases from V and 6 bases from J, leaving 14 bases between. Germline CDR1 and CDR2: MNHEY and SMNVEV (reference sequence). Here the CDR3 DNA reads TGTGCCAGCAGTTTACTGGGGTTGGGCGGCGAGCAGTACTTC. Translated: CASSLLGLGGEQYF.

The genes are TRBV7-3 and TRBJ2-1; D is unresolved. The V end lost 2 bases, the J end lost 10 bases, and 15 bases lay between the germline ends. Germline values: CDR1 SGHTA, CDR2 FQGTGA. The length of the CDR3 is 14 residues. CDR3 region: CASSLSGPSPEQFF. DNA of the CDR3: TGTGCCAGCAGCTTATCCGGCCCCTCCCCAGAGCAGTTCTTC.

This clonotype has at least ten counts. The chain couples TRBV28 to TRBJ1-1; D unresolved. This CDR3 is 15 amino acids long. The V end was cut by 5 bases, the J end by 4 bases, with 17 bases between. Germline CDR1 MDHEN, CDR2 SYDVKM. This CDR3 reads CASSTSLGFSTEAFF. The CDR3, as DNA: TGTGCCAGCAGTACCTCTTTGGGATTTAGCACTGAAGCTTTCTTT.

This clonotype has only a few counts. J is TRBJ2-2 and V is TRBV6-2 or TRBV6-3; no reliable D call. Germline-derived CDR1 and CDR2 are MNHEY and SVGEGT. The V end was cut by 2 bases, the J end by 12 bases, with 10 bases between. The CDR3 is 12 amino acids. The CDR3 here is CASSYEDGQLFF. CDR3 DNA sequence: TGTGCCAGCAGTTACGAGGACGGCCAGCTGTTTTTT.

The chain is built from TRBV3-1 and TRBJ2-7, with 10 bases lining up with TRBD2. CDR1 is LGHDT, CDR2 YNNKEL, per germline (reference sequence). Trimming removed 0 bases from V and 4 bases from J; junction bases left unmatched: 15. This CDR3 has 19 amino acids. The CDR3 sequence: CASSQDPPPLLAGSYEQYF. Written as DNA, the CDR3 is TGTGCCAGCAGCCAAGATCCCCCCCCCCTACTAGCGGGATCTTACGAGCAGTACTTC.

This clonotype was recorded a few times. The chain carries TRBV6-1 and TRBJ2-5; 7 nucleotides align to TRBD1. The CDR3 has 16 residues. Per the germline V gene, CDR1 is MNHNS and CDR2 is SASEGT. Trimming took 4 bases from V and 2 from J; bases not matched to a gene: 10. The CDR3 nucleotides read TGTGCCAGCAGTGTTACAGGGGTTCCGGGACAAGAGACCCAGTACTTC. It specifies CASSVTGVPGQETQYF.

The sample holds many counts of this clonotype. This chain uses TRBV12-3 or TRBV12-4 with TRBJ2-7; 7 bases are shared with TRBD2. J gave up 2 bases and V 5 bases, and 12 bases lay outside the gene matches. The CDR3 totals 16 residues. The CDR3 sequence: CASSKLGASGAYEQYF. The CDR3 nucleotides read TGTGCCAGCAGTAAATTAGGGGCTAGCGGAGCCTACGAGCAGTACTTC.

As to this clonotype: The junction shows a germline mismatch at one end, possibly a read error. J is TRBJ1-5 and V is TRBV28; D ambiguous. The CDR3 runs 14 residues. Germline V gene lookup returns CDR1 MDHEN and CDR2 SYDVKM. CDR3 sequence (DNA): TGTGCCAGCAGTTTAGGCGGTAGCAATCAGCCCCAGAATTTT. Amino acids: CASSLGGSNQPQNF.

This chain connects TRBV14 to TRBJ2-7; D remains ambiguous. The V and J ends lost 1 base and 2 bases respectively, with 9 bases between them. The CDR3 is 14 amino acids. The V gene's germline CDR1 is SGHDN and CDR2 FVKESK. CDR3 sequence reads: CASSQGIVAYEQYF. In nucleotides, the CDR3 is TGTGCCAGCAGCCAAGGGATTGTAGCCTACGAGCAGTACTTC. Complete variable domain (other parts from reference TRBV14 and TRBJ2-7): EAGVTQFPSHSVIEKGQTVTLRCDPISGHDNLYWYRRVMGKEIKFLLHFVKESKQDESGMPNNRFLAERTGGTYSTLKVQPAELEDSGVYFCASSQGIVAYEQYFGPGTRLTVT.

This clonotype was observed at least ten times. The chain employs TRBV12-3 or TRBV12-4 and TRBJ1-2, with 11 bases lining up with TRBD1. This CDR3 is built from 15 residues. V shed 7 bases and J 2 bases; nucleotides not matched to a gene: 6. CDR3 residues: CASIRRTGGNYGYTF. The CDR3 DNA follows: TGTGCCAGCATCAGACGGACAGGGGGCAACTATGGCTACACCTTC.

This clonotype has more than one count but fewer than ten. V and J are TRBV2 and TRBJ2-7; D could derive from TRBD1 or TRBD2 (6 bases each). Germline CDR1 reads SNHLY; CDR2 reads FYNNEI. CDR3 length equals 14 residues. The ends were cut back, 7 bases at V and 3 bases at J, with 16 bases in the middle. The CDR3 nucleotides read TGTGCCAGCACCGGGGGCGCCTGGGGCTACGAGCAGTACTTC. This encodes CASTGGAWGYEQYF.

V and J are TRBV15 and TRBJ1-5; no clear D gene. Deletions cut 6 bases from V and 5 bases from J, with 8 bases between. The CDR3 runs 12 residues. CDR1 LNHNV and CDR2 YYDKDF come from the germline V gene (reference sequence). CDR3 residues: CATRNEDQPQHF. The CDR3 DNA is TGTGCCACCAGGAACGAGGATCAGCCCCAGCATTTT.

The V gene is TRBV30, the J gene TRBJ1-1; D is unclear. This CDR3 comprises 14 residues. The germline CDR1 and CDR2 sequences are GTSNPN and SVGIG (reference sequence). The V end lost 1 base, the J end lost 0 bases, and 9 bases lay between the germline ends. The CDR3 loop is CAWSANGMNTEAFF. CDR3 coding DNA: TGTGCCTGGAGTGCAAACGGGATGAACACTGAAGCTTTCTTT.

On this clonotype itself: A much larger clone sits a single nucleotide away, making a read error possible. The CDR3 does not end in the conserved phenylalanine or tryptophan, so this is likely a read error. The J gene is TRBJ1-6, the V gene TRBV7-2; D unresolved. The V and J ends lost 2 bases and 7 bases respectively, with 6 bases between them. Germline V CDR1 and CDR2: SGHTA, FQGNSA. This CDR3 has 13 amino acids. In DNA, the CDR3 is TGTGCCAGCAGCTTATACCGCAATTCACCCCTCCACCTT. Amino acid sequence: CASSLYRNSPLHL.

Ten or more counts support this clonotype. The chain links TRBV11-2 to TRBJ2-7, with D perhaps matching TRBD1 or TRBD2 (5 bases each). Trimming cost V 5 bases and J 2 bases, with 16 bases left between them. CDR1 is SGHAT and CDR2 is FQNNGV in the germline V gene. This CDR3 has 15 residues. CDR3 DNA: TGTGCCAGCAGCCCCCGGGACGGGATAACCTACGAGCAGTACTTC. As protein: CASSPRDGITYEQYF. Filled out from reference TRBV11-2 and TRBJ2-7, the complete variable domain reads EAGVAQSPRYKIIEKRQSVAFWCNPISGHATLYWYQQILGQGPKLLIQFQNNGVVDDSQLPKDRFSAERLKGVDSTLKIQPAKLEDSAVYLCASSPRDGITYEQYFGPGTRLTVT.

The V call is TRBV14, the J call TRBJ2-7, with D maybe TRBD1 (7 bases). Trimming left V 0 bases short and J 5 bases short, with 17 bases between. This CDR3 has 16 residues. Germline lookup yields CDR1 SGHDN and CDR2 FVKESK. The CDR3 DNA follows: TGTGCCAGCAGCCAAGACAGGGGGGTGGCTCGGAACGAGCAGTACTTC. It encodes CASSQDRGVARNEQYF.

CDR3 sequence (DNA): TGTGCCAGCAGGAACCCCTCTGGAGGTAACACTGAAGCTTTCTTT. It codes for CASRNPSGGNTEAFF. The V call is TRBV27, the J call TRBJ1-1; D gene unclear. The CDR3 length is 15 residues. Deletions cut 6 bases from V and 2 bases from J, with 16 bases between. The germline V gene has CDR1 MNHEY and CDR2 SMNVEV (reference sequence).

This chain connects TRBV7-9 to TRBJ1-4; TRBD1 matches 7 bases. V was clipped by 2 bases and J by 8 bases; unmatched bases: 8. This CDR3 has 15 residues. Germline V gene data show CDR1 as SEHNR and CDR2 as FQNEAQ (reference sequence). The CDR3 loop is CASSLSAQGGEKLFF. CDR3 DNA: TGTGCCAGCAGCTTATCGGCCCAGGGGGGCGAAAAACTGTTTTTT.

This clonotype has a handful of counts. The genes are TRBV27 and TRBJ2-7; 8 bases are shared with TRBD1. V lost 10 bases, J lost 2 bases, and 7 bases stayed unmatched. CDR1 and CDR2 from the germline V gene are MNHEY and SMNVEV (reference sequence). The CDR3 spans 13 residues. The CDR3 nucleotides are TGTGCCACCCAGGGGGCATTTGCCTACGAGCAGTACTTC. This sequence encodes CATQGAFAYEQYF.

The chain recombines TRBV6-2 or TRBV6-3 with TRBJ2-2, with a possible D match to TRBD1 (5 bases). The CDR3 loop spans 16 amino acids. Germline lookup yields CDR1 MNHEY and CDR2 SVGEGT. V was pared by 7 bases and J by 4 bases, with 19 bases between. The DNA of the CDR3 is TGTGCCAGCAATCCTGTTCCTAGGGGAACCACCGGGGAGCTGTTTTTT. Residues: CASNPVPRGTTGELFF.

The chain combines TRBV19 with TRBJ1-1, with no clear D. Germline V gene sequence: CDR1 LNHDA, CDR2 SQIVND (reference sequence). This CDR3 spans 13 amino acids. Trimming cost V 3 bases and J 0 bases, with 5 bases left between them. The CDR3 nucleotides are TGTGCCAGTAGTATGAATCTGAACACTGAAGCTTTCTTT. As protein: CASSMNLNTEAFF.

This clonotype was seen many times. The chain carries TRBV2 and TRBJ1-2; D remains ambiguous. Germline V gives CDR1 SNHLY, CDR2 FYNNEI. The CDR3 spans 15 residues. V was cut by 0 bases and J by 0 bases, with 8 bases left in between. The CDR3: CASSEAAVPNYGYTF. The CDR3, as DNA: TGTGCCAGCAGTGAAGCAGCCGTCCCTAACTATGGCTACACCTTC.